This T cell receptor beta chain was identified during a study of cytomegalovirus exposure and HLA in healthy donors. About the study: It was reported in a later analysis that the same platform had been used for the roughly 130 validation repertoires as for the approximately 670 first-cohort repertoires. Study-level points and caveats: A classifier reportedly called cytomegalovirus status with high sensitivity and specificity. Rarity held for most TCR sequences, but there were some public TCRs that occurred in many donors.

Separate from the roughly 700-subject first cohort, the 120-subject validation cohort was the one that the donors belonged to. CDR1 and CDR2 (germline): SGHDN, FVKESK. V was trimmed by 1 base and J by 6 bases, leaving 8 bases between them. The CDR3 sequence is 13 residues long. With respect to this clone: Its antigen is still unknown.

Method: immunoSEQ multiplex PCR; TCRdb's copy keeps in-frame clones and lacks some. The sample has approximately 150,000 clones, around nine tenths seen once. This clonotype originated in a woman aged 18 to 35 in good health and CMV-seropositive. The chain recombines TRBV14 with TRBJ2-3; possible D gene TRBD1, 6 bases. The sequencing sample was made of PBMCs. DNA for the CDR3: TGTGCCAGCAGCCAAGTGAGGGGGGATACGCAGTATTTT. Amino acids: CASSQVRGDTQYF.